This T cell receptor beta chain was recorded in a study of human T cells and chemical hapten exposure. Turning to the study itself: 0.01% DPC was applied to the upper back in patch tests, which were read at 6 days.

TCRdb analysed the RACE reads with MiXCR anew, one entry per CDR3 protein. The sample lists around 330,000 distinct CDR3 sequences, 5% to 6.5% occurring once. This clonotype was found a few times. Specified time point: pre-sensitization, week 0. Treatment meaning: therapeutic diphenylcyclopropenone sensitization with weekly scalp DPC. It was unfractionated whole blood from which total RNA was extracted. V dropped 1 base and J dropped 6 bases, with 16 bases sitting between them. The V gene's germline CDR1 is SQVTM and CDR2 ANQGSEA. This CDR3 has 15 amino acids. This specimen consisted of whole blood, obtained in connection with sensitization to the hapten diphenylcyclopropenone (DPC). This TCR was sampled from a woman between 18 and 29 years old with alopecia areata. Some clones in this sample may be carry-over from other donors' samples. The chain couples TRBV29-1 to TRBJ1-3, with a possible D match to TRBD1 (5 bases). The DNA for the CDR3 is TGCAGCGTTGAAGGAGAGGGGCCATGGGAAAACACCATATATTTT. Translating gives CSVEGEGPWENTIYF.